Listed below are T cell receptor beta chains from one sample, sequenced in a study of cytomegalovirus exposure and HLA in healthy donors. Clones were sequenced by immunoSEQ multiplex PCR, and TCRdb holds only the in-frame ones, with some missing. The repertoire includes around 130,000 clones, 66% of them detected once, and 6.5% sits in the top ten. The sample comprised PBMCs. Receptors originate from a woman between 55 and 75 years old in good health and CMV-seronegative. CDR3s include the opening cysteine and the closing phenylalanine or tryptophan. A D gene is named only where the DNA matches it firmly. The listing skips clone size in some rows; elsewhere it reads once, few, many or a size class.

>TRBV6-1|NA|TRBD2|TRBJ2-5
TGTGCCAGCAGTGTAGCGGGACTAGTGTTTGAGACCCAGTACTTC
CASSVAGLVFETQYF
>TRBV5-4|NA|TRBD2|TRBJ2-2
TGTGCCAGCAGCTCAGGACTAGCGGGATCTAGCACCGGGGAGCTGTTTTTT
CASSSGLAGSSTGELFF
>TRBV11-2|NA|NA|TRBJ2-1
TGTGCCAGCAGCTTCGGTCTAGCGTACAATGAGCAGTTCTTC
CASSFGLAYNEQFF
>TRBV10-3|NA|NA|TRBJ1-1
TGTGCCATCAGTGTAAAAAGGGACACAGGAGCTTTCTTT
CAISVKRDTGAFF
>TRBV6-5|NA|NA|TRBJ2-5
TGTGCCAGCAGTTCAAGACTAGTTCCAGAGACCCAGTACTTC
CASSSRLVPETQYF
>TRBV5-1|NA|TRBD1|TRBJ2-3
TGCGCCACTACGACAGGGGCAGCAGATACGCAGTATTTT
CATTTGAADTQYF
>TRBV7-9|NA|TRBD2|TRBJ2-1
TGTGCCAGCAGCCCCAGGACTAGCGGGGGCGGGGATGAGCAGTTCTTC
CASSPRTSGGGDEQFF
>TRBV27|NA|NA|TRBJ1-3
TGTGCCAGCAGTTTATTCGGAGGGGAAGGGCTCGGAAACACCATATATTTT
CASSLFGGEGLGNTIYF
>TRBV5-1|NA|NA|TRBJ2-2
TGCGCCAGCAGCTTTCGGCGGGGTGATACCGGGGGGCTGTTTTTT
CASSFRRGDTGGLFF
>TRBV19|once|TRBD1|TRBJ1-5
TGTGCCAGTAGTATGGAGACAGGGGTTCGGAGGTATCAGCCCCAGCATTTT
CASSMETGVRRYQPQHF
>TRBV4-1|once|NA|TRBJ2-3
TGCGCCAGCAGCCAAGAGGGAACCAGGGGATCAGATACGCAGTATTTT
CASSQEGTRGSDTQYF
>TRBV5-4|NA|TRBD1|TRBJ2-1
TGTGCCAGCAGGTCCGGGACAGCTCACAATGAGCAGTTCTTC
CASRSGTAHNEQFF
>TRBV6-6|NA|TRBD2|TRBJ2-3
TGTGCCAGCAGGTTCTCAGCGGGAGGCCCAGATACGCAGTATTTT
CASRFSAGGPDTQYF
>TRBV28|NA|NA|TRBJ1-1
TGTGCCAGCAGTGGGGGGATTGGGGCTTTCTTT
CASSGGIGAFF
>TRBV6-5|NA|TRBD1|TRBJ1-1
TGTGCCAGCAGTCCGGGGACAGTTGCCACTGAAGCTTTCTTT
CASSPGTVATEAFF
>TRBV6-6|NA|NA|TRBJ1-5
TGTGCCAGCAGTTACGAGGACAAAGATCAGCCCCAGCATTTT
CASSYEDKDQPQHF
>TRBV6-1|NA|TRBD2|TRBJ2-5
TGTGCCAGCAGTTGGGAGCGGGGACAAGAGACCCAGTACTTC
CASSWERGQETQYF
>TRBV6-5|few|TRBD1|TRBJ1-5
TGTGCCAGCAGTTACCTCCAGGGGGGTAGTCAGCCCCAGCATTTT
CASSYLQGGSQPQHF
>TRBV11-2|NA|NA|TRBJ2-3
TGTGCCAGCAGCTTAGGAGGCACAGATACGCAGTATTTT
CASSLGGTDTQYF
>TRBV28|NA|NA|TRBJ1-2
TGTGCCAGCAGTTTGACTGACTATGGCTACACCTTC
CASSLTDYGYTF
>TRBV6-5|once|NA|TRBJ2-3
TGTGCCAGCAGTTTGGGAGGAGCTAGCACAGATACGCAGTATTTT
CASSLGGASTDTQYF
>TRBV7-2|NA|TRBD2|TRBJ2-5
TGTGCCAGCAGCTTTCAGACTAGCGGGGCTCGTGGGGAGACCCAGTACTTC
CASSFQTSGARGETQYF
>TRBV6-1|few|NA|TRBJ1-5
TGTGCCAGCAGTGAAGGCGGGAGGGTAGGTCAGCCCCAGCATTTT
CASSEGGRVGQPQHF
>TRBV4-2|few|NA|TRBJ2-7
TGTGCCAGCAGCCAAGGGGGGGAAGACAGCTCCTACGAGCAGTACTTC
CASSQGGEDSSYEQYF
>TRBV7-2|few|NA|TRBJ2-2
TGTGCCAGCAGTTCCTACAGGGTCACCGGGGAGCTGTTTTTT
CASSSYRVTGELFF
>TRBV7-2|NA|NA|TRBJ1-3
TGTGCCAGCAGCTTAACGTACAATGGAGGCACCATATATTTT
CASSLTYNGGTIYF
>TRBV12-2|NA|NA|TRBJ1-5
TGTGCAAGTCGCCCGAAAAGCAGGCGGGACAATCAGCCCCAGCATTTT
CASRPKSRRDNQPQHF
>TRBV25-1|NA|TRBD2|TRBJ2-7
TGTGCCAGCAGTGGGGGGGGGATGTCCTACGAGCAGTACTTC
CASSGGGMSYEQYF
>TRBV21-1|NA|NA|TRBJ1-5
TGTGCCAGCAGCAGCAGGGACAGGGGCCTATATAGCAATCAGCCCCAGCATTTT
CASSSRDRGLYSNQPQHF
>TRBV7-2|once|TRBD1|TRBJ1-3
TGTGCCAGCAGCTTAGCGACAGGGGTAGGAAACACCATATATTTT
CASSLATGVGNTIYF
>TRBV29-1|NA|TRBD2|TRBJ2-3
TGCAGCGTCTCCAGGACTAGCATAGATACGCAGTATTTT
CSVSRTSIDTQYF
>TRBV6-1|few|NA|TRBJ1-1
TGTGCCAGCAGAACCTCAGGGATGAACACTGAAGCTTTCTTT
CASRTSGMNTEAFF
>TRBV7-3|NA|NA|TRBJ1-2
TGTGCCAGCGGGCAGGGTAATAAAAACTATGGCTACACCTTC
CASGQGNKNYGYTF
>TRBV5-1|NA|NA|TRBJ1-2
TGCGCCAGCAGCTTGGGGGCAGTGAATAACTATGGCTACACCTTC
CASSLGAVNNYGYTF
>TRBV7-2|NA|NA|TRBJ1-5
TGTGCCAGCAGCTTAGGAGGGATCAATCAGCCCCAGCATTTT
CASSLGGINQPQHF
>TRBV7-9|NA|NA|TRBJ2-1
TGTGCCAGCAGCGTAGCGCGGAGTCCCTCCTACAATGAGCAGTTCTTC
CASSVARSPSYNEQFF
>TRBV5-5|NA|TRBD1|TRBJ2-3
TGTGCCAGCAGGTTCGGGACAGGGATGTCAGATACGCAGTATTTT
CASRFGTGMSDTQYF
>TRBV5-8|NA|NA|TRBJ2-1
TGTGCCAGCGGCCGCGGGTTCCGGGTTAACAATGAGCAGTTCTTC
CASGRGFRVNNEQFF
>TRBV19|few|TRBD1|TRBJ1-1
TGTGCCAGTAGTATAGATCTATACAGGGGACTCTTGAACACTGAAGCTTTCTTT
CASSIDLYRGLLNTEAFF
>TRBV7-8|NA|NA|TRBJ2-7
TGTGCCAGCAGCCCCCGAGACGAGCAGTACTTC
CASSPRDEQYF
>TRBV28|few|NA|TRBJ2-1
TGTGCCAGCACCAATGGGCTGTCCTACAATGAGCAGTTCTTC
CASTNGLSYNEQFF
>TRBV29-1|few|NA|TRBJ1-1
TGCAGCGGCGAATTGAACACTGAAGCTTTCTTT
CSGELNTEAFF
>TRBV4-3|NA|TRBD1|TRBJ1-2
TGCGCCAGCAGCCGCTCCGGACAGGGGAAGGGGTATGGCTACACCTTC
CASSRSGQGKGYGYTF
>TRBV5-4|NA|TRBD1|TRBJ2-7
TGTGCCAGCAGCCACCGACAGGGGGGTTACGAGCAGTACTTC
CASSHRQGGYEQYF
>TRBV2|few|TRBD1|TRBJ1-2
TGTGCCACCGCGACAGGGGGAGTAGGTGGCTACACCTTC
CATATGGVGGYTF
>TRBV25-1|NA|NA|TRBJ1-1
TGTGCCAGCAGTGATTCTAGGGGGTGGAACACTGAAGCTTTCTTT
CASSDSRGWNTEAFF